Below, 9 T cell receptor beta chains from the same sample are listed, as sequenced in a study of response to subunit inactivated influenza vaccine (dated by TCRdb to 2017 to 2018). Library generation was performed with RT-PCR. The data were produced on an Illumina HiSeq 2500. TCRdb applied fastp at Q25 and MiXCR to the public reads, then kept only in-frame beta chains. Every entry covers one CDR3 protein and lists the most common genes and DNA from its rows. This sample is represented by 530,000 or so distinct CDR3 sequences; less than 30% of them were singletons. The ten largest clones capture 1.9% of the sample. Specimen: CD4+ T cells sorted from PBMCs, collected roughly 5 days after vaccination. These receptor sequences come from a man aged 45-65 years who received an inactivated influenza vaccine. Donor details come from another sample of the same person, matched by shared clones.

This clonotype came up many times. The V call is TRBV4-3, the J call TRBJ1-2; D gene unclear. The CDR3 has 14 residues. In germline, CDR1 is LGHNA, CDR2 YSLEER. The germline V and J ends were trimmed by 1 base and 4 bases, with 10 bases remaining between them. The CDR3 is CASSQVKRSYGYTF. The CDR3 DNA sequence: TGCGCCAGCAGCCAAGTCAAGAGATCCTATGGCTACACCTTC.

The gene calls are TRBV10-3 and TRBJ2-3; 9 bases match TRBD2. The V gene end was trimmed by 3 bases and the J gene end by 2 bases; junction bases not matched to a gene: 6. Germline-derived CDR1 and CDR2 are ENHRY and SYGVKD. The CDR3 extends over 16 amino acids. CDR3 nucleotide sequence: TGTGCCATCAGTGAATCTAGCGGGGTAACCACAGATACGCAGTATTTT. This sequence encodes CAISESSGVTTDTQYF.

This clonotype came up a few times. The rearrangement uses TRBV12-3 or TRBV12-4 and TRBJ2-2, with 9 bases that match TRBD2. J lost 5 bases, V lost 8 bases, and 6 bases had no gene match. This CDR3 region has 14 residues. CDR3 DNA sequence: TGTGCCAGCTCCTTAGCGGGGGAGACCGGGGAGCTGTTTTTT. It yields the protein CASSLAGETGELFF.

This clonotype was recorded a few times. The gene calls are TRBV3-1 and TRBJ2-2, with D possibly TRBD2 on 5 matching bases. The CDR3 covers 15 residues. The germline CDR1 and CDR2 sequences are LGHDT and YNNKEL (reference sequence). Trimming cost V 4 bases and J 1 base, with 10 bases left between them. The CDR3 loop reads CASSPEVGNTGELFF. The CDR3, as DNA: TGTGCCAGCAGCCCGGAGGTAGGGAACACCGGGGAGCTGTTTTTT.

This clonotype was counted once. J is TRBJ2-7 and V is TRBV20-1; weak D call: TRBD2 (6 bases). Trimming took 7 bases from V and 0 from J, leaving 19 bases between them. CDR3 length equals 15 residues. Germline CDR1 is DFQATT and CDR2 is SNEGSKA (reference sequence). The CDR3, as DNA: TGCAGTGTTGACCCCGGGACTGGGAGCTCCTACGAGCAGTACTTC. This codes for CSVDPGTGSSYEQYF.

The CDR3 nucleotides read TGCGCCAGCAGCGTAACCCGACAGACCACGACCCAGTACTTC. Translation: CASSVTRQTTTQYF. The chain joins TRBV5-1 to TRBJ2-5, with TRBD1 as a possible D gene (5 bases). CDR3 length equals 14 residues. Germline CDR1 reads SGHRS; CDR2 reads YFSETQ. Trimming took off 4 bases at V and 7 bases at J, with 17 bases between the two ends.

The chain recombines TRBV7-3 with TRBJ2-3; D is perhaps TRBD2 (6 bases). The CDR3 covers 15 residues. The V gene lost 2 bases and the J gene lost 4 bases, with 13 bases spanning the gap. From germline, CDR1 is SGHTA and CDR2 FQGTGA. The CDR3 DNA sequence: TGTGCCAGCAGCTTAGGCGGGGTGGAAGCAGATACGCAGTATTTT. Residues: CASSLGGVEADTQYF.

A few counts support this clonotype. The CDR3 DNA follows: TGTGCCAGCAGTTTCCAAGGGACAGTCTCCTACGAGCAGTACTTC. It translates to CASSFQGTVSYEQYF. The chain employs TRBV12-3 or TRBV12-4 and TRBJ2-7; 7 bases match TRBD1. The CDR3 sequence is 15 residues long. Germline trimming cut 3 bases from V and 0 bases from J; bases unmatched to any gene: 5.

The CDR3 loop reads CASSYDRGDTGELFF. Written as DNA, the CDR3 is TGCGCCAGCAGCTACGACAGGGGTGACACCGGGGAGCTGTTTTTT. The V call is TRBV5-1, the J call TRBJ2-2; TRBD1 agrees at 8 bases. V dropped 3 bases and J dropped 3; count of bases not matched to a gene: 4. CDR1 is SGHRS, CDR2 YFSETQ, per germline. This CDR3 has 15 amino acids.